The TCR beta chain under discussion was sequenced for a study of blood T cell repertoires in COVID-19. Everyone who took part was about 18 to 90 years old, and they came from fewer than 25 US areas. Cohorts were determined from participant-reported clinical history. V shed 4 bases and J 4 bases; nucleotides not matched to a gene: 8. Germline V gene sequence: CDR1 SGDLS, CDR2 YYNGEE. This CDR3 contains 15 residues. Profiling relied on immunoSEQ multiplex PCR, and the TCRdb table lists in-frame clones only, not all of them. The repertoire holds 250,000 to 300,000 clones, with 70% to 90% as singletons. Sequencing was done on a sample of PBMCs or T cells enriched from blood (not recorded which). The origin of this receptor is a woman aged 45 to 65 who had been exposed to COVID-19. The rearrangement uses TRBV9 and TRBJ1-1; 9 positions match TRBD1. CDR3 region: CASSPHGTGSTEAFF. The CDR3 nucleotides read TGTGCCAGCAGCCCCCACGGGACAGGGAGCACTGAAGCTTTCTTT.